This T cell receptor (beta chain) stems from a study of T cells in women clearing cervical HPV infection. The method was immunoSEQ multiplex PCR; TCRdb's version includes in-frame clones alone and lacks a portion of them. The sample totals roughly 49,000 clones; its top ten clones hold approximately 0.9%. Cervical HPV DNA detected by MY09/MY11 PCR, typed by dot-blot. This TCR derives from a woman between 18 and 70 years old with a cervical HPV16 infection that either progressed to CIN3+ or cleared (not recorded which). What was sequenced was blood buffy coat.

The CDR3 bases that were read are TGCGCCAGCAGCCCACGACAGAGTGAGAACACTGAA. Amino acid sequence: CASSPRQSENTE. The CDR3 in its entirety is CASSPRQSENTEAFF. This chain joins TRBV5-1 and TRBJ1-1; TRBD1 is a possible D gene (5 bases). The DNA ends 3 residues before the CDR3 does, and the rest of the CDR3 is filled in from the germline J gene. CDR1 is SGHRS and CDR2 is YFSETQ in the germline V gene. The length of the CDR3 is 15 residues. The germline V and J ends were trimmed by 4 bases and 1 base, with 14 bases remaining between them.